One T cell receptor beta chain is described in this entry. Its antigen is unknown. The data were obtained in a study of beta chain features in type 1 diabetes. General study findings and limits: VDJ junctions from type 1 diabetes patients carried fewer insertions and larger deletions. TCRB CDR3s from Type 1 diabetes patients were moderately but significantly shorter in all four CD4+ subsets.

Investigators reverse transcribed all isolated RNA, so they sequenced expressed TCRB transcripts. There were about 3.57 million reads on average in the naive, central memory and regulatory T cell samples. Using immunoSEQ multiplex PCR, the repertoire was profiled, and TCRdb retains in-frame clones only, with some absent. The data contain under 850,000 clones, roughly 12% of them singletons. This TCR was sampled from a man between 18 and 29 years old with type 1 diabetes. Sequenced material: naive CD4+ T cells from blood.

The CDR3: CAWTGTGGGYTF. Written as DNA, the CDR3 is TGTGCCTGGACCGGGACAGGGGGCGGCTACACCTTC. V and J are TRBV30 and TRBJ1-2; 12 bases line up with TRBD1. Per germline, CDR1 GTSNPN and CDR2 SVGIG (reference sequence). The V segment lost 4 bases and the J segment 8 bases; nucleotides outside the gene matches: 2. The CDR3 covers 12 residues.